This entry lists 27 T cell receptor beta chains sequenced from one sample in a study of shared T cell receptors in the human thymus. Some clones are missing from TCRdb's copy, which holds only in-frame ones; the method was immunoSEQ multiplex PCR. The table lists some 660,000 clones, 70% to 90% of them singletons, with more than 0.009% in the top ten. The same data also went into a second study, on human thymus T cells.

The material sequenced was thymocytes. The source of these receptors is a boy under two years old with a congenital heart defect.

The J gene is TRBJ2-1, the V gene TRBV9; the match to TRBD2 covers 9 bases. Germline V gene data show CDR1 as SGDLS and CDR2 as YYNGEE. This CDR3 is built from 20 residues. The ends lost 3 bases at V and 7 bases at J; junction bases unmatched: 23. In DNA, the CDR3 is TGTGCCAGCAGCGAGTGCCCCCTTCCCCTGACTAGCGGAAATGGTAATGAGCAGTTCTTC. Protein: CASSECPLPLTSGNGNEQFF.

The chain employs TRBV28 and TRBJ1-4; a possible D gene is TRBD1 (5 bases). CDR1 is MDHEN and CDR2 is SYDVKM in the germline V gene. V lost 2 bases and J lost 0, with 13 bases in between. This CDR3 region has 17 residues. The CDR3 region is CASSLIPQGSTNEKLFF. The CDR3 DNA follows: TGTGCCAGCAGTTTAATACCTCAGGGTTCAACTAATGAAAAACTGTTTTTT.

This chain uses TRBV6-1 with TRBJ1-2; the D gene is possibly TRBD1 (6 bases). Trimming stripped 11 bases from V and 8 bases from J, with 21 bases between. This CDR3 is built from 13 residues. CDR1 is MNHNS and CDR2 is SASEGT in the germline V gene. In nucleotides, the CDR3 is TGTGCCGACAGACGAGTGGACAGCTGGGGCTACACCTTC. It yields the protein CADRRVDSWGYTF.

This chain uses TRBV4-3 with TRBJ2-1; TRBD2 aligns across 8 bases. Germline trimming cut 4 bases from V and 3 bases from J; bases unmatched to any gene: 11. Looked up from germline, CDR1 is LGHNA and CDR2 is YSLEER. The CDR3 consists of 17 residues. CDR3 in amino acids: CASSLLIRGGVYNEQFF. The CDR3 DNA reads TGCGCCAGCAGCCTTCTAATACGGGGGGGCGTCTACAATGAGCAGTTCTTC.

V gene TRBV4-3 combines with J gene TRBJ2-1, with 9 bases that match TRBD2. The CDR3 covers 15 residues. The ends lost 4 bases at V and 8 bases at J; junction bases unmatched: 9. CDR1 is LGHNA, CDR2 YSLEER, per germline. This CDR3 is CASSLGTSFPHEQFF. The CDR3, as DNA: TGCGCCAGCAGCCTTGGGACTAGCTTCCCCCATGAGCAGTTCTTC.

The chain uses TRBV28 and TRBJ1-1; 8 bases are shared with TRBD1. The CDR3 has 15 residues. The germline gives CDR1 MDHEN, CDR2 SYDVKM. With V trimmed by 4 bases and J by 1 base, 5 bases remained unmatched. The CDR3 loop is CASSSQGAGNTEAFF. In DNA, the CDR3 is TGTGCCAGCAGTTCGCAGGGGGCGGGGAACACTGAAGCTTTCTTT. Together with reference TRBV28 and TRBJ1-1, the CDR3 gives the full variable domain: DVKVTQSSRYLVKRTGEKVFLECVQDMDHENMFWYRQDPGLGLRLIYFSYDVKMKEKGDIPEGYSVSREKKERFSLILESASTNQTSMYLCASSSQGAGNTEAFFGQGTRLTVV.

The chain links TRBV7-6 to TRBJ2-1; the match to TRBD1 covers 8 bases. Germline lookup yields CDR1 SGHVS and CDR2 FNYEAQ. CDR3 length equals 19 residues. V trimming: 1 base; J trimming: 7 bases; junction bases outside the gene matches: 18. The CDR3 DNA reads as TGTGCCAGCAGCTTAGGGCGGGACAGGTATCCCCTGACGGGGAATGAGCAGTTCTTC. This translates into CASSLGRDRYPLTGNEQFF. Full variable domain (rest looked up from reference TRBV7-6 and TRBJ2-1): GAGVSQSPRYKVTKRGQDVALRCDPISGHVSLYWYRQALGQGPEFLTYFNYEAQQDKSGLPNDRFSAERPEGSISTLTIQRTEQRDSAMYRCASSLGRDRYPLTGNEQFFGPGTRLTVL.

Of note for this clone: Other DNA sequences in this specimen translate into the identical CDR3. The rearrangement links TRBV5-6 to TRBJ1-6, with D perhaps TRBD1 (5 bases). The germline V gene has CDR1 SGHDT and CDR2 YYEEEE. The CDR3 spans 14 residues. V dropped 5 bases and J dropped 10 bases, with 16 bases sitting between them. The CDR3 sequence: CASRPSWGDSPLHF. As DNA, the CDR3 is TGTGCCAGCAGACCCTCTTGGGGGGACTCACCCCTCCACTTT.

This clone was detected once. The genes are TRBV7-9 and TRBJ1-2, with D possibly matching TRBD1 (6 bases). V lost 5 bases to trimming and J lost 1 base, with 17 bases between them. Germline V gene sequence: CDR1 SEHNR, CDR2 FQNEAQ (reference sequence). The CDR3 spans 16 residues. CDR3 DNA sequence: TGTGCCAGCAGCCTGACGGGACATGCTATTAACTATGGCTACACCTTC. Translated: CASSLTGHAINYGYTF.

The chain couples TRBV5-8 to TRBJ1-5, with 8 positions matching TRBD1. The germline V gene has CDR1 SGHTS and CDR2 YDEGEE. Unmatched junction bases numbered 6, after V lost 0 bases and J lost 1 base. CDR3 length equals 17 residues. The CDR3 bases are TGTGCCAGCAGCTTGGTAGACAGGGGAGAAAGCAATCAGCCCCAGCATTTT. Encoded protein: CASSLVDRGESNQPQHF.

This clone was recorded once. The chain recombines TRBV19 with TRBJ2-7, with 7 bases matching TRBD1. The CDR3 is made up of 19 amino acids. The ends lost 2 bases at V and 2 bases at J; junction bases unmatched: 18. CDR1 LNHDA and CDR2 SQIVND come from the germline V gene (reference sequence). Here the CDR3 DNA reads TGTGCCAGTAGTATAAGGCATTGGGACAGATTGAATTTTACCTACGAGCAGTACTTC. Residues: CASSIRHWDRLNFTYEQYF.

The chain employs TRBV7-2 and TRBJ1-5; unclear D gene. The CDR3 is made up of 17 amino acids. The germline CDR1 and CDR2 sequences are SGHTA and FQGNSA. V was trimmed by 5 bases and J by 3 bases, leaving 20 bases between them. The CDR3 bases are TGTGCCAGCAGCCCTCCCCCCGATCCCCCCTACAATCAGCCCCAGCATTTT. Encoded protein: CASSPPPDPPYNQPQHF.

The chain combines TRBV2 with TRBJ1-2; D gene uncertain. The CDR3 runs to 13 residues. Germline V gene data show CDR1 as SNHLY and CDR2 as FYNNEI. V lost 0 bases and J lost 3, with 5 bases in between. The CDR3, as DNA: TGTGCCAGCAGTGAAGCCTCGGACTATGGCTACACCTTC. Its translation: CASSEASDYGYTF.

This clone was observed a single time. The rearrangement joins TRBV5-1 to TRBJ2-4, with D perhaps TRBD2 (6 bases). Germline assignment: CDR1 SGHRS and CDR2 YFSETQ. This CDR3 has 12 residues. Trimming pared 6 bases from V and 9 bases from J, leaving 13 bases between. The CDR3 here is CASKDVGGIQYF. CDR3 coding DNA: TGCGCCAGCAAGGACGTCGGGGGCATTCAGTACTTC. The full variable domain, its missing parts supplied by reference TRBV5-1 and TRBJ2-4, is KAGVTQTPRYLIKTRGQQVTLSCSPISGHRSVSWYQQTPGQGLQFLFEYFSETQRNKGNFPGRFSGRQFSNSRSEMNVSTLELGDSALYLCASKDVGGIQYFGAGTRLSVL.

This clone has more than one count but fewer than ten. The chain links TRBV19 to TRBJ2-7; D might be TRBD1 (6 bases). The CDR3 covers 13 residues. With 3 bases removed from V and 1 base from J, the gap between germline ends came to 7 bases. In germline, CDR1 is LNHDA, CDR2 SQIVND (reference sequence). Written as DNA, the CDR3 is TGTGCCAGTAGTATTGGACAGTCCTACGAGCAGTACTTC. Translated, it gives CASSIGQSYEQYF. Complete variable domain (other parts from reference TRBV19 and TRBJ2-7): DGGITQSPKYLFRKEGQNVTLSCEQNLNHDAMYWYRQDPGQGLRLIYYSQIVNDFQKGDIAEGYSVSREKKESFPLTVTSAQKNPTAFYLCASSIGQSYEQYFGPGTRLTVT.

As for this clone: Other nucleotide sequences from this sample produce the same CDR3. The rearrangement uses TRBV30 and TRBJ1-6; 10 bases are shared with TRBD1. Germline V gene sequence: CDR1 GTSNPN, CDR2 SVGIG (reference sequence). The CDR3 length is 17 residues. Trimming at V came to 3 bases and at J to 7 bases, leaving 12 bases not matched to a gene. Here the CDR3 reads CAWSLVPGQGYNSPLHF. CDR3 coding DNA: TGTGCCTGGAGCCTCGTCCCGGGACAGGGGTACAATTCACCCCTCCACTTT.

The V gene is TRBV4-3, the J gene TRBJ2-1, with D uncertain. The CDR3 runs 17 residues. Looked up from germline, CDR1 is LGHNA and CDR2 is YSLEER. Between the trimmed V and J ends, which lost 0 bases and 7 bases, there was a span of 19 bases. The CDR3 is CASSQDLASSNPNEQFF. For the CDR3, the DNA is TGCGCCAGCAGCCAAGATCTCGCTAGTAGTAACCCGAATGAGCAGTTCTTC.

This clone was seen just once. V gene TRBV28 combines with J gene TRBJ1-1; D perhaps matches TRBD1 (5 bases). Germline values: CDR1 MDHEN, CDR2 SYDVKM. The CDR3 contains 15 residues. Deletions cut 3 bases from V and 0 bases from J, with 11 bases between. This chain's CDR3 is CASSFGRAMNTEAFF. The CDR3 DNA is TGTGCCAGCAGTTTCGGCAGGGCCATGAACACTGAAGCTTTCTTT.

The chain carries TRBV13 and TRBJ2-2; D possibly corresponds to TRBD1 (5 bases). Trimming took off 1 base at V and 5 bases at J, with 26 bases between the two ends. Per the germline V gene, CDR1 is PRHDT and CDR2 is FYEKMQ (reference sequence). This CDR3 contains 20 residues. The CDR3 is CASSLVSRDGRMVATGELFF. DNA of the CDR3: TGTGCCAGCAGCTTAGTGTCCAGGGATGGGCGGATGGTAGCAACCGGGGAGCTGTTTTTT.

As DNA, the CDR3 is TGTGCCAGCACGGGACAGGGATTTTTAAATCAGCCCCAGCATTTT. Its translation: CASTGQGFLNQPQHF. V gene TRBV6-4 combines with J gene TRBJ1-5, with TRBD1 identical over 9 bases. CDR1 and CDR2 (germline): MRHNA, SNTAGT. The V and J ends lost 7 bases and 4 bases, in that order; junction bases with no gene match: 8. The CDR3 contains 15 residues.

This clone was seen only a few times. This chain links TRBV28 with TRBJ2-2, with D unclear. V was shortened by 4 bases and J by 6 bases, with 9 bases between the two germline ends. Germline values: CDR1 MDHEN, CDR2 SYDVKM. The CDR3 is made up of 13 amino acids. CDR3 nucleotides: TGTGCCAGCAGTTACAACGTTCCCGGGGAGCTGTTTTTT. It encodes CASSYNVPGELFF. The whole variable domain, filled in from reference TRBV28 and TRBJ2-2, reads DVKVTQSSRYLVKRTGEKVFLECVQDMDHENMFWYRQDPGLGLRLIYFSYDVKMKEKGDIPEGYSVSREKKERFSLILESASTNQTSMYLCASSYNVPGELFFGEGSRLTVL.

This chain links TRBV29-1 with TRBJ2-1; 12 nucleotides line up with TRBD2. CDR1 is SQVTM, CDR2 ANQGSEA, per germline. V dropped 7 bases and J dropped 7; count of bases not matched to a gene: 14. The CDR3 runs to 16 residues. The chain's CDR3 is CSGNPRTSGIQNEQFF. The CDR3 DNA sequence: TGCAGCGGGAACCCTAGGACTAGCGGGATTCAGAATGAGCAGTTCTTC.

The chain has TRBV5-6 and TRBJ2-2; 10 bases are a match to TRBD2. The ends lost 1 base at V and 4 bases at J; junction bases unmatched: 4. The CDR3 covers 16 residues. CDR1 is SGHDT and CDR2 is YYEEEE in the germline V gene. CDR3 sequence: CASSLRVAGGTGELFF. The CDR3 bases are TGTGCCAGCAGCTTGAGGGTAGCGGGGGGCACCGGGGAGCTGTTTTTT.

The chain employs TRBV6-1 and TRBJ2-7; D is perhaps TRBD1 (6 bases). This CDR3 is built from 13 residues. The germline CDR1 and CDR2 sequences are MNHNS and SASEGT. Trimming removed 7 bases from V and 4 bases from J, with 14 bases in between. In DNA form, the CDR3 reads TGTGCCAGCAACAAGGGACAACTTTACGAGCAGTACTTC. Protein: CASNKGQLYEQYF.

V is TRBV5-1 and J is TRBJ2-7, with 7 bases aligning to TRBD1. Germline trimming cut 2 bases from V and 3 bases from J; bases unmatched to any gene: 8. Germline CDR1 and CDR2: SGHRS and YFSETQ. This CDR3 is built from 15 residues. CDR3 in amino acids: CASSFDGTDYYEQYF. For the CDR3, the DNA is TGCGCCAGCAGCTTCGACGGGACAGATTACTACGAGCAGTACTTC.

The chain is built from TRBV5-1 and TRBJ2-7, with TRBD1 as a possible D gene (5 bases). V gave up 0 bases and J gave up 3 bases, with 10 bases separating them. Germline V gene data show CDR1 as SGHRS and CDR2 as YFSETQ. CDR3 length equals 14 residues. For the CDR3, the DNA is TGCGCCAGCAGCTTGGTGGGGCCGATCTACGAGCAGTACTTC. Translated, it gives CASSLVGPIYEQYF.

CDR3 DNA: TGCGCCAGCAGCCCGGTCTCTGGGGCCAACGTCCTGACTTTC. Translating gives CASSPVSGANVLTF. V usage is TRBV5-1 and J usage is TRBJ2-6; no reliable D call. Germline assignment: CDR1 SGHRS and CDR2 YFSETQ. The CDR3 runs to 14 residues. V was shortened by 4 bases and J by 0 bases, with 5 bases between the two germline ends.